This T cell receptor beta chain came from a study of blood T cell repertoires in COVID-19. Across the whole study: Samples taken during acute and convalescent COVID-19 were collected in the United States, Italy and Spain. From T cells, B-cell-depleted T cells, or PBMCs came the material, which was cDNA or gDNA.

V was shortened by 8 bases and J by 2 bases, with 10 bases between the two germline ends. Per germline, CDR1 SNHLY and CDR2 FYNNEI. The CDR3 totals 12 residues. Authors' data handling: Using reference gene primer amplification, nucleated cell counts were estimated. TCRdb's table, derived via immunoSEQ multiplex PCR, lists solely in-frame clones and lacks some. Clonal size and the V and J genes are those of that table, whereas D and trimming came from the DNA. Altogether a few hundred thousand clones are present, about 85% being singletons, with the ten largest covering around 1%. The rearrangement uses TRBV2 and TRBJ2-7, with D hard to call. The specimen was peripheral blood. This sequence originates from a man in his forties with acute or convalescent COVID-19. The CDR3 DNA sequence: TGTGCCAGCGCCTTAAGCCCCTACGAGCAGTACTTC. This encodes CASALSPYEQYF.